Below are 13 T cell receptor beta chains sequenced from a single sample in a study of CD8 T cells in ankylosing spondylitis. Whole-study results and caveats: Several highly homologous variants made up a TCR beta motif that seemed to typify ankylosing spondylitis blood.

What these receptors recognize is not known. Each CDR3 protein gets one entry after TCRdb re-called the 5' RACE reads with MiXCR. The sample consists of around 890,000 distinct CDR3 sequences, 10% to 15% of them appearing once. Sequences were obtained from blood, either unsorted or a sorted T cell fraction (not recorded which). The receptors here all came from a male donor with ankylosing spondylitis.

The gene calls are TRBV2 and TRBJ2-1; TRBD2 aligns across 12 bases. CDR3 length: 15 residues. Germline values: CDR1 SNHLY, CDR2 FYNNEI. The junction had 6 bases not matched to a gene; V was cut back by 2 bases and J by 10 bases. The CDR3 spells CASSEILAGGGEQFF. CDR3 nucleotide sequence: TGTGCCAGCAGTGAAATACTAGCGGGAGGAGGGGAGCAGTTCTTC.

The chain has TRBV6-1 and TRBJ1-2; TRBD1 matches at 8 bases. From germline, CDR1 is MNHNS and CDR2 SASEGT. CDR3 length: 14 residues. The trim removed 6 bases at V and 6 bases at J, leaving 9 bases unmatched. CDR3 sequence reads: CASSPDRGGNGYTF. As DNA, the CDR3 is TGTGCCAGCAGCCCCGACAGGGGAGGAAATGGCTACACCTTC.

This clonotype has just a few counts. This sequence joins TRBV4-2 and TRBJ2-2; 7 nucleotides line up with TRBD2. This CDR3 comprises 14 residues. V dropped 4 bases and J dropped 7; count of bases not matched to a gene: 6. Germline-derived CDR1 and CDR2 are LGHNA and YNFKEQ. In DNA form, the CDR3 reads TGTGCCAGCAGCCGAGCGGGGACCGGCGGGGAGCTGTTTTTT. It codes for CASSRAGTGGELFF.

This sequence joins TRBV20-1 and TRBJ2-7, with D possibly TRBD2 on 5 matching bases. V lost 3 bases and J lost 3, with 9 bases in between. Germline loops: CDR1 DFQATT, CDR2 SNEGSKA (reference sequence). This CDR3 is 12 amino acids long. The CDR3 sequence: CSASPGVYEQYF. CDR3 nucleotide sequence: TGCAGTGCTAGCCCCGGGGTCTACGAGCAGTACTTC.

This clonotype was observed a few times. J is TRBJ2-7 and V is TRBV7-2, with 8 bases lining up with TRBD1. CDR1 and CDR2 (germline): SGHTA, FQGNSA. The CDR3 extends over 17 amino acids. Trimming removed 5 bases from V and 5 bases from J; junction bases left unmatched: 17. CDR3 residues: CASSTAPGGTGMDEQYF. CDR3 nucleotide sequence: TGTGCCAGCAGCACCGCCCCAGGGGGCACGGGGATGGACGAGCAGTACTTC.

This clonotype has more than one count but fewer than ten. The chain recombines TRBV15 with TRBJ1-4, with D unclear. This CDR3 is 13 amino acids long. CDR1 LNHNV and CDR2 YYDKDF come from the germline V gene (reference sequence). Deletions cut 0 bases from V and 8 bases from J, with 7 bases between. Here the CDR3 reads CATSRDRQEKLFF. Written as DNA, the CDR3 is TGTGCCACCAGCAGAGATCGCCAGGAAAAACTGTTTTTT.

The sample holds one count of this clonotype. This rearrangement joins TRBV6-2 or TRBV6-3 to TRBJ2-7; 10 bases map to TRBD1. J lost 2 bases, V lost 2 bases, and 15 bases had no gene match. The CDR3 consists of 19 residues. In germline, CDR1 is MNHEY, CDR2 SVGEGT. CDR3 in DNA: TGTGCCAGCAGTTACCCGGGACAGGGGTCCTACAGGGGACCCTACGAGCAGTACTTC. Amino acids: CASSYPGQGSYRGPYEQYF.

This chain joins TRBV5-1 and TRBJ2-3, with D unclear. Germline CDR1 is SGHRS and CDR2 is YFSETQ. CDR3 length: 14 residues. Trimming pared 2 bases from V and 4 bases from J, leaving 11 bases between. The CDR3 protein is CASSFGGRSDTQYF. CDR3 DNA: TGCGCCAGCAGCTTTGGTGGCAGATCAGATACGCAGTATTTT.

This clonotype was detected once. J is TRBJ1-1 and V is TRBV6-2 or TRBV6-3, with unresolved D. This CDR3 contains 14 residues. V lost 5 bases and J lost 1, with 11 bases in between. Germline CDR1 MNHEY, CDR2 SVGEGT. The CDR3: CASSPSLRNTEAFF. CDR3 in DNA: TGTGCCAGCAGTCCCAGTCTAAGGAACACTGAAGCTTTCTTT.

This clonotype came up many times. V gene TRBV29-1 combines with J gene TRBJ2-2, with TRBD1 matching 7 bases. The CDR3 spans 17 residues. Losses at the gene ends were 1 base for V and 4 bases for J; bases not matched to a gene: 12. The germline CDR1 and CDR2 sequences are SQVTM and ANQGSEA. The chain's CDR3 is CSVEGRGGAKVTGELFF. CDR3 nucleotides: TGCAGCGTTGAAGGGCGAGGGGGCGCGAAAGTCACCGGGGAGCTGTTTTTT.

This clonotype has a handful of counts. The rearrangement uses TRBV5-5 and TRBJ2-3, with D unclear. Germline V gene data show CDR1 as SGHKS and CDR2 as YYEKEE (reference sequence). This CDR3 has 13 amino acids. Deletions cut 3 bases from V and 6 bases from J, with 11 bases between. Here the CDR3 DNA reads TGTGCCAGCAGCTGGGATGGTTGGGATACGCAGTATTTT. Translation: CASSWDGWDTQYF.

This clonotype was counted only a few times. The gene calls are TRBV27 and TRBJ2-5; D tentatively fits TRBD1 or TRBD2 (5 bases each). The CDR3 runs to 14 residues. Trimming removed 3 bases at V and 7 bases at J, with 15 bases between. From germline, CDR1 is MNHEY and CDR2 SMNVEV (reference sequence). CDR3 coding DNA: TGTGCCAGCAGTTTGGGACGCTGGGTGAGGACCCAGTACTTC. As protein: CASSLGRWVRTQYF.

This clonotype showed up just a few times. The chain is built from TRBV18 and TRBJ2-2; possible D gene TRBD1, 6 bases. The CDR3 is made up of 15 amino acids. Germline CDR1 KGHSH, CDR2 LQKENI. V lost 3 bases, J lost 3 bases, and 11 bases lay in between. The CDR3 coding sequence is TGTGCCAGCTCACCGCTACAGGGCTACACCGGGGAGCTGTTTTTT. This translates into CASSPLQGYTGELFF.